A single sample gave rise to the 23 T cell receptor beta chains below, sequenced in a study of Graves' ophthalmopathy and Graves' hyperthyroidism (dated by TCRdb to the late 2010s). The instrument given in TCRdb is Illumina HiSeq 2000. TCR beta CDR3 regions were amplified from RNA transcripts for repertoire sequencing. HTBI primers and the Qiagen OneStep RT-PCR kit were used in a first-round RT-PCR, which was followed by a second-round multiplex PCR, size selection and purification. The public reads were run again by TCRdb, first through fastp at Q25 and then through MiXCR, and only productive beta chains were kept. CDR3 protein sequences are deduplicated, and each keeps its most common genes and DNA. A total of 150,000 to 200,000 distinct CDR3 sequences appear in this sample, 30% to 45% of them only once. The ten largest clones represent around 9.3% of the sample. The sequenced material came from peripheral blood. Receptors were obtained from a man younger than 45 with Graves' ophthalmopathy. Donor details come from another sample of the same person, matched by shared clones.

At least ten counts were recorded for this clonotype. The CDR3 is CASSDRDGNQETQYF. CDR3 in DNA: TGTGCCAGCAGCGACCGGGACGGCAACCAAGAGACCCAGTACTTC. The genes are TRBV12-3 or TRBV12-4 and TRBJ2-5, with D possibly being TRBD1 or TRBD2 (5 bases each). This CDR3 is 15 amino acids long. Trimming removed 6 bases at V and 0 bases at J, with 14 bases between.

The rearrangement links TRBV12-3 or TRBV12-4 to TRBJ2-4, with TRBD1 as a possible D gene (6 bases). The CDR3 has 12 amino acids. The V and J ends lost 3 bases and 10 bases respectively, with 10 bases between them. CDR3 loop: CASSLGTNIQYF. The CDR3 DNA reads as TGTGCCAGCAGTTTGGGGACAAATATTCAGTACTTC.

This chain joins TRBV28 and TRBJ1-1, with D unresolved. The CDR3 runs to 15 residues. V was shortened by 5 bases and J by 5 bases, with 18 bases between the two germline ends. Germline CDR1 reads MDHEN; CDR2 reads SYDVKM. Written as DNA, the CDR3 is TGTGCCAGCAGTCAAACCACAGTAGGAGGAACTGAAGCTTTCTTT. This codes for CASSQTTVGGTEAFF.

This chain joins TRBV6-1 and TRBJ2-6; D is possibly TRBD2 (6 bases). This CDR3 contains 15 residues. V gave up 8 bases and J gave up 0 bases, with 11 bases separating them. The germline gives CDR1 MNHNS, CDR2 SASEGT. As DNA, the CDR3 is TGTGCCAGCGGAACTAGCTCCTCTGGGGCCAACGTCCTGACTTTC. Translation: CASGTSSSGANVLTF.

The chain recombines TRBV7-2 with TRBJ2-7; TRBD2 aligns across 11 bases. The germline CDR1 and CDR2 sequences are SGHTA and FQGNSA. The CDR3 consists of 14 residues. Germline trimming cut 5 bases from V and 3 bases from J; bases unmatched to any gene: 3. CDR3 sequence reads: CASSMTSGNYEQYF. The CDR3 region has the DNA TGTGCCAGCAGCATGACTAGCGGGAACTACGAGCAGTACTTC.

This clonotype was recorded at least ten times. V is TRBV30 and J is TRBJ1-5; D not resolved. Germline-derived CDR1 and CDR2 are GTSNPN and SVGIG (reference sequence). CDR3 length equals 13 residues. V lost 3 bases and J 5 bases, leaving 11 bases between the germline ends. The CDR3 coding sequence is TGTGCCTGGAGCCCCCAGCAACATCAGCCCCAGCATTTT. Protein product: CAWSPQQHQPQHF.

Many counts were recorded for this clonotype. This rearrangement joins TRBV6-2 or TRBV6-3 to TRBJ1-2, with D unresolved. The CDR3 is 11 residues long. Trimming shortened V by 6 bases and J by 4 bases, and 6 bases separated the two germline ends. Looked up from germline, CDR1 is MNHEY and CDR2 is SVGEGT. The CDR3 spells CASSRSYGYTF. As DNA, the CDR3 is TGTGCCAGCAGCCGGAGCTATGGCTACACCTTC.

This clonotype was seen repeatedly, ten times or more. This chain joins TRBV20-1 and TRBJ1-5; 7 bases align to TRBD1. Germline CDR1 and CDR2: DFQATT and SNEGSKA (reference sequence). The CDR3 loop spans 14 amino acids. V shed 3 bases, J shed 4 bases, and the junction held 6 bases outside the gene matches. The CDR3 loop is CSARAGTANQPQHF. DNA for the CDR3: TGCAGTGCTAGGGCCGGGACAGCTAATCAGCCCCAGCATTTT.

The chain employs TRBV6-2 or TRBV6-3 and TRBJ2-7; the match to TRBD1 covers 10 bases. Germline loops: CDR1 MNHEY, CDR2 SVGEGT. V trimming: 6 bases; J trimming: 3 bases; junction bases outside the gene matches: 5. The length of the CDR3 is 14 residues. The DNA for the CDR3 is TGTGCCAGCAGAAGACAGGGGGCGAACTACGAGCAGTACTTC. The encoded protein is CASRRQGANYEQYF.

This clonotype occurred many times. The gene calls are TRBV7-2 and TRBJ2-5; 8 nucleotides agree with TRBD2. Looked up from germline, CDR1 is SGHTA and CDR2 is FQGNSA. The CDR3 is 16 residues long. The V segment lost 0 bases and the J segment 4 bases; nucleotides outside the gene matches: 7. The CDR3, as DNA: TGTGCCAGCAGCTTAGCAAGGCTAGCGGGTACAGAGACCCAGTACTTC. Protein sequence: CASSLARLAGTETQYF.

The chain employs TRBV4-1 and TRBJ2-7; the match to TRBD2 covers 7 bases. This CDR3 region has 14 residues. Trimming cost V 0 bases and J 4 bases; bases outside gene matches: 3. In germline, CDR1 is MGHRA, CDR2 YSYEKL. CDR3 protein: CASSQEGGWYEQYF. Written as DNA, the CDR3 is TGCGCCAGCAGCCAAGAGGGGGGGTGGTACGAGCAGTACTTC.

The rearrangement uses TRBV6-2 or TRBV6-3 and TRBJ1-5; D possibly corresponds to TRBD1 (5 bases). The CDR3 totals 13 residues. Germline loops: CDR1 MNHEY, CDR2 SVGEGT. Between the trimmed V and J ends, which lost 6 bases and 3 bases, there was a span of 9 bases. In DNA form, the CDR3 reads TGTGCCAGCAGAATCGGGACCAATCAGCCCCAGCATTTT. This gives the protein CASRIGTNQPQHF.

The chain recombines TRBV12-3 or TRBV12-4 with TRBJ2-2; D perhaps matches TRBD2 (6 bases). The germline V and J ends were trimmed by 3 bases and 2 bases, with 10 bases remaining between them. CDR3 length: 15 amino acids. This chain's CDR3 is CASSFSGLNTGELFF. DNA of the CDR3: TGTGCCAGCAGTTTCAGCGGGCTTAACACCGGGGAGCTGTTTTTT.

This clonotype was seen at least ten times. The chain links TRBV2 to TRBJ2-7; 9 positions match TRBD2. J gave up 2 bases and V 10 bases, and 3 bases lay outside the gene matches. The germline V gene has CDR1 SNHLY and CDR2 FYNNEI. This CDR3 has 12 amino acids. The CDR3 bases are TGTGCCATTAGCGGGGGAGCCTACGAGCAGTACTTC. As protein: CAISGGAYEQYF.

In its sample, this clonotype was seen once. This sequence joins TRBV28 and TRBJ1-1, with D maybe TRBD1 (5 bases). CDR1 is MDHEN, CDR2 SYDVKM, per germline. The CDR3 loop spans 15 amino acids. The ends were cut back, 7 bases at V and 7 bases at J, with 22 bases in the middle. CDR3 residues: CASIGWQGEGGEAFF. DNA for the CDR3: TGTGCCAGCATCGGGTGGCAGGGAGAAGGCGGTGAAGCTTTCTTT.

The table lists this clonotype with many counts. The genes are TRBV27 and TRBJ2-5; no clear D. CDR3 length equals 15 residues. Germline V gene data show CDR1 as MNHEY and CDR2 as SMNVEV (reference sequence). The V gene lost 5 bases and the J gene lost 1 base, with 14 bases spanning the gap. The CDR3 DNA reads TGTGCCAGCAGTAAACCACCCCAGGTCCAAGAGACCCAGTACTTC. Residues: CASSKPPQVQETQYF.

This chain uses TRBV19 with TRBJ2-5, with D tentatively TRBD2 (6 bases). The V end lost 5 bases, the J end lost 5 bases, and 12 bases lay between the germline ends. The germline gives CDR1 LNHDA, CDR2 SQIVND (reference sequence). This CDR3 comprises 13 residues. The chain's CDR3 is CASSLIGGETQYF. The CDR3 nucleotides read TGTGCCAGTAGTCTTATCGGAGGGGAGACCCAGTACTTC.

The sample holds many counts of this clonotype. This sequence joins TRBV9 and TRBJ2-7, with D perhaps being TRBD1 or TRBD2 (5 bases each). V was pared by 3 bases and J by 9 bases, with 22 bases between. Germline V gene sequence: CDR1 SGDLS, CDR2 YYNGEE. The CDR3 runs 15 residues. The CDR3 region is CASSEGIWGSDGQYF. CDR3 coding DNA: TGTGCCAGCAGCGAGGGGATATGGGGGAGCGACGGGCAGTACTTC. Drawing the rest from reference TRBV9 and TRBJ2-7, the complete variable domain is DSGVTQTPKHLITATGQRVTLRCSPRSGDLSVYWYQQSLDQGLQFLIQYYNGEERAKGNILERFSAQQFPDLHSELNLSSLELGDSALYFCASSEGIWGSDGQYFGPGTRLTVT.

This clonotype showed up just a few times. CDR3: CASSVSGTARETQYF. In DNA form, the CDR3 reads TGTGCCAGCAGTGTCTCCGGGACCGCACGCGAGACCCAGTACTTC. The chain is built from TRBV28 and TRBJ2-5; either TRBD1 or TRBD2 may fit D (5 bases each). Between the trimmed V and J ends, which lost 5 bases and 5 bases, there was a span of 18 bases. The CDR3 has 15 amino acids. Germline CDR1 is MDHEN and CDR2 is SYDVKM.

The chain is built from TRBV6-1 and TRBJ1-2; D ambiguous. Germline V gene data show CDR1 as MNHNS and CDR2 as SASEGT. The CDR3 loop spans 13 amino acids. Between the trimmed V and J ends, which lost 6 bases and 4 bases, there was a span of 12 bases. CDR3 sequence reads: CASRALGPYGYTF. The CDR3 region has the DNA TGTGCCAGCAGGGCCCTTGGGCCCTATGGCTACACCTTC.

The table lists this clonotype with many counts. This chain connects TRBV12-3 or TRBV12-4 to TRBJ1-1, with 7 nucleotides matching TRBD1. CDR3 length equals 13 residues. V shed 4 bases and J 6 bases; nucleotides not matched to a gene: 5. The CDR3 DNA is TGTGCCAGCAGTTCGACAGGGCTGCCTGAAGCTTTCTTT. This codes for CASSSTGLPEAFF.

This clonotype was seen repeatedly, ten times or more. This chain links TRBV5-5 with TRBJ1-5, with TRBD1 identical over 9 bases. The CDR3 spans 16 residues. Trimming took 4 bases from V and 6 from J; bases not matched to a gene: 11. From germline, CDR1 is SGHKS and CDR2 YYEKEE (reference sequence). This CDR3 reads CASSGAGQGRSQPQHF. In nucleotides, the CDR3 is TGTGCCAGCAGCGGGGCGGGACAGGGAAGGAGTCAGCCCCAGCATTTT.

This chain connects TRBV11-1 to TRBJ1-2, with D possibly TRBD1 on 6 matching bases. Germline CDR1 reads SGHAT; CDR2 reads FQDESV (reference sequence). The CDR3 loop spans 16 amino acids. V lost 3 bases and J lost 3, with 17 bases in between. The CDR3 protein is CASSFSHRTEDYGYTF. The CDR3 DNA reads as TGTGCCAGCAGCTTCAGTCACCGGACAGAAGACTATGGCTACACCTTC. Based on the CDR3 plus reference TRBV11-1 and TRBJ1-2, the full variable domain is EAEVAQSPRYKITEKSQAVAFWCDPISGHATLYWYRQILGQGPELLVQFQDESVVDDSQLPKDRFSAERLKGVDSTLKIQPAELGDSAMYLCASSFSHRTEDYGYTFGSGTRLTVV.